The 21 T cell receptor beta chains below were found in one sample sequenced in a study of blood T cell repertoires in COVID-19. TCRdb keeps only in-frame clones here, not all; method: immunoSEQ multiplex PCR. The sample has roughly 250,000 clones, around 89% seen once. The sequenced sample was PBMCs or T cells enriched from blood (not recorded which). Source of these receptors: a woman in her fifties or sixties who had recovered from COVID-19.

J is TRBJ2-1 and V is TRBV9; no reliable D call. This CDR3 comprises 15 residues. V lost 0 bases, J lost 0 bases, and 7 bases lay in between. The germline gives CDR1 SGDLS, CDR2 YYNGEE. The DNA for the CDR3 is TGTGCCAGCAGCGTAGCTGTGAGCTCCTACAATGAGCAGTTCTTC. Translated: CASSVAVSSYNEQFF.

The rearrangement joins TRBV5-4 to TRBJ2-4, with D possibly matching TRBD2 (6 bases). In germline, CDR1 is SGHNT, CDR2 YYREEE (reference sequence). CDR3 length: 14 amino acids. V lost 1 base and J 4 bases, leaving 9 bases between the germline ends. DNA of the CDR3: TGTGCCAGCAGCTTGAACAGCGGGAAAAACATTCAGTACTTC. Residues: CASSLNSGKNIQYF.

The rearrangement joins TRBV30 to TRBJ2-3; TRBD2 agrees at 11 bases. The V gene's germline CDR1 is GTSNPN and CDR2 SVGIG (reference sequence). The CDR3 is made up of 14 amino acids. After removal of 3 bases from V and 6 bases from J, the junction contained 5 bases not matched to a gene. CDR3 residues: CAWRASGRSDTQYF. Written as DNA, the CDR3 is TGTGCCTGGAGGGCTAGCGGGAGGTCGGATACGCAGTATTTT. The full variable domain, completed using reference TRBV30 and TRBJ2-3, is SQTIHQWPATLVQPVGSPLSLECTVEGTSNPNLYWYRQAAGRGLQLLFYSVGIGQISSEVPQNLSASRPQDRQFILSSKKLLLSDSGFYLCAWRASGRSDTQYFGPGTRLTVL.

The chain is built from TRBV5-1 and TRBJ1-1, with TRBD1 identical over 8 bases. This CDR3 is built from 17 residues. Germline assignment: CDR1 SGHRS and CDR2 YFSETQ. V shed 0 bases, J shed 7 bases, and the junction held 14 bases outside the gene matches. The CDR3 coding sequence is TGCGCCAGCAGCTTGGTTTCCGGGACAGGAGCGCCGCGTGAAGCTTTCTTT. It yields the protein CASSLVSGTGAPREAFF.

This chain joins TRBV19 and TRBJ1-2, with D possibly TRBD1 on 5 matching bases. V was cut by 2 bases and J by 7 bases, with 17 bases left in between. Germline CDR1 reads LNHDA; CDR2 reads SQIVND (reference sequence). The CDR3 has 15 amino acids. DNA for the CDR3: TGTGCCAGTAGTATAAGCGGGACCGCGCCCTCTGGCTACACCTTC. Protein: CASSISGTAPSGYTF.

This chain links TRBV2 with TRBJ1-1; TRBD1 aligns across 7 bases. The junction had 2 bases not matched to a gene; V was cut back by 7 bases and J by 0 bases. Per the germline V gene, CDR1 is SNHLY and CDR2 is FYNNEI. The CDR3 runs 13 residues. The CDR3 sequence is CASKGALNTEAFF. In nucleotides, the CDR3 is TGTGCCAGCAAGGGGGCTTTGAACACTGAAGCTTTCTTT.

The rearrangement links TRBV9 to TRBJ2-1, with TRBD2 identical over 8 bases. Per the germline V gene, CDR1 is SGDLS and CDR2 is YYNGEE. With V trimmed by 3 bases and J by 5 bases, 7 bases remained unmatched. The CDR3 runs to 15 residues. Here the CDR3 reads CASSARAGADNEQFF. The CDR3 DNA is TGTGCCAGCAGCGCCCGAGCGGGAGCCGACAATGAGCAGTTCTTC.

V usage is TRBV18 and J usage is TRBJ2-7, with D perhaps TRBD1 (6 bases). The CDR3 sequence is 14 residues long. Germline CDR1 and CDR2: KGHSH and LQKENI. Trimming pared 3 bases from V and 3 bases from J, leaving 12 bases between. CDR3 in amino acids: CASSPGAANYEQYF. CDR3 in DNA: TGTGCCAGCTCACCGGGGGCGGCCAACTACGAGCAGTACTTC.

This chain links TRBV7-2 with TRBJ2-7; D is perhaps TRBD1 (6 bases). The V gene lost 0 bases and the J gene lost 2 bases, with 14 bases spanning the gap. The CDR3 loop spans 16 amino acids. Germline V gives CDR1 SGHTA, CDR2 FQGNSA. As DNA, the CDR3 is TGTGCCAGCAGCTTAGCGGGCAGGGGCGGACCCTACGAGCAGTACTTC. Translating gives CASSLAGRGGPYEQYF.

The chain has TRBV3-1 (or the pseudogene TRBV3-2) and TRBJ1-4; 12 bases are shared with TRBD1. CDR1 LGHDT and CDR2 YNNKEL come from the germline V gene (reference sequence). The CDR3 is 18 amino acids. With 5 bases clipped from V and 9 bases from J, the junction kept 16 bases outside the gene matches. In nucleotides, the CDR3 is TGTGCCAGCAGCTTAAATCCGGGACAGGGGGCTCAAGGTCAAAAACTGTTTTTT. Residues: CASSLNPGQGAQGQKLFF.

The chain recombines TRBV27 with TRBJ2-7; TRBD2 is a possible D gene (6 bases). V lost 6 bases and J 4 bases, leaving 22 bases between the germline ends. The germline V gene encodes CDR1 MNHEY and CDR2 SMNVEV (reference sequence). The CDR3 totals 16 residues. In DNA form, the CDR3 reads TGTGCCAGCAGGACCGAAACTAGCTTCAGAACATACGAGCAGTACTTC. Translation: CASRTETSFRTYEQYF.

The chain carries TRBV5-1 and TRBJ2-2; D remains ambiguous. Germline V CDR1 and CDR2: SGHRS, YFSETQ. V lost 0 bases, J lost 2 bases, and 5 bases lay in between. The CDR3 consists of 14 residues. The CDR3 nucleotides are TGCGCCAGCAGCTTGGTATCTAACACCGGGGAGCTGTTTTTT. This gives the protein CASSLVSNTGELFF.

This clone was counted once. The chain employs TRBV18 and TRBJ1-5; D is unclear. Germline V CDR1 and CDR2: KGHSH, LQKENI. The V and J ends lost 4 bases and 4 bases respectively, with 8 bases between them. CDR3 length equals 13 residues. In nucleotides, the CDR3 is TGTGCCAGCTCACAACAAATGAATCAGCCCCAGCATTTT. This encodes CASSQQMNQPQHF.

This chain connects TRBV28 to TRBJ2-1; TRBD1 matches 7 bases. The junction had 11 bases not matched to a gene; V was cut back by 5 bases and J by 7 bases. The germline CDR1 and CDR2 sequences are MDHEN and SYDVKM. This CDR3 has 15 amino acids. CDR3 protein: CASSEIRDSLNEQFF. In nucleotides, the CDR3 is TGTGCCAGCAGTGAAATCCGGGACAGCTTAAATGAGCAGTTCTTC.

The CDR3 reads CASSPTPQKSGTLYNEQFF. The CDR3, as DNA: TGTGCCAGCAGCCCCACGCCACAAAAAAGCGGGACCCTCTACAATGAGCAGTTCTTC. The chain links TRBV13 to TRBJ2-1; 7 bases are a match to TRBD2. Germline V CDR1 and CDR2: PRHDT, FYEKMQ (reference sequence). V gave up 5 bases and J gave up 3 bases; unmatched junction bases: 19. The CDR3 is made up of 19 amino acids.

The chain links TRBV21-1 to TRBJ2-3; the table names TRBD2, a call not compared with the DNA. TRBV21-1 is classified as a pseudogene. The CDR3 runs to 16 residues. CDR3 sequence (DNA): TGTGCCAGCAGCATAGGGAGAGACCTACGTGGGCATACGCAGTATTTT. Translation: CASSIGRDLRGHTQYF.

V gene TRBV27 combines with J gene TRBJ1-2, with D possibly TRBD1 on 5 matching bases. V was shortened by 8 bases and J by 4 bases, with 14 bases between the two germline ends. Germline CDR1 and CDR2: MNHEY and SMNVEV (reference sequence). The CDR3 sequence is 13 residues long. CDR3 sequence (DNA): TGTGCCAGCTCCTCCTACAGGACCTATGGCTACACCTTC. It is translated as CASSSYRTYGYTF.

V usage is TRBV13 and J usage is TRBJ1-6, with D possibly TRBD1 on 5 matching bases. The V end lost 5 bases, the J end lost 6 bases, and 17 bases lay between the germline ends. CDR3 length: 16 residues. Germline lookup yields CDR1 PRHDT and CDR2 FYEKMQ (reference sequence). CDR3 protein: CASSRRQGPGNSPLHF. CDR3 bases: TGTGCCAGCAGCCGAAGGCAGGGCCCTGGTAATTCACCCCTCCACTTT. Based on the CDR3 plus reference TRBV13 and TRBJ1-6, the full variable domain is AAGVIQSPRHLIKEKRETATLKCYPIPRHDTVYWYQQGPGQDPQFLISFYEKMQSDKGSIPDRFSAQQFSDYHSELNMSSLELGDSALYFCASSRRQGPGNSPLHFGNGTRLTVT.

This clone was seen just once. The chain is built from TRBV11-2 and TRBJ1-6; D may be TRBD1 (6 bases). CDR3 length: 15 amino acids. The V end lost 0 bases, the J end lost 7 bases, and 10 bases lay between the germline ends. CDR1 SGHAT and CDR2 FQNNGV come from the germline V gene. Written as DNA, the CDR3 is TGTGCCAGCAGCTTAGATAAAGACAGGAATTCACCCCTCCACTTT. Protein product: CASSLDKDRNSPLHF.

The chain carries TRBV11-2 and TRBJ1-5, with D maybe TRBD1 (5 bases). This CDR3 is 14 amino acids long. Trimming removed 5 bases from V and 2 bases from J, with 10 bases in between. Germline V CDR1 and CDR2: SGHAT, FQNNGV. CDR3 protein: CASSVDSGNQPQHF. The CDR3 coding sequence is TGTGCCAGCAGCGTCGACAGTGGCAATCAGCCCCAGCATTTT.

J is TRBJ1-5 and V is TRBV6-5; a possible D gene is TRBD1 (5 bases). V lost 6 bases and J 4 bases, leaving 13 bases between the germline ends. This CDR3 spans 14 amino acids. CDR1 is MNHEY, CDR2 SVGAGI, per germline. This CDR3 reads CASSRTISNQPQHF. The CDR3 DNA reads TGTGCCAGCAGCCGGACAATATCTAATCAGCCCCAGCATTTT.